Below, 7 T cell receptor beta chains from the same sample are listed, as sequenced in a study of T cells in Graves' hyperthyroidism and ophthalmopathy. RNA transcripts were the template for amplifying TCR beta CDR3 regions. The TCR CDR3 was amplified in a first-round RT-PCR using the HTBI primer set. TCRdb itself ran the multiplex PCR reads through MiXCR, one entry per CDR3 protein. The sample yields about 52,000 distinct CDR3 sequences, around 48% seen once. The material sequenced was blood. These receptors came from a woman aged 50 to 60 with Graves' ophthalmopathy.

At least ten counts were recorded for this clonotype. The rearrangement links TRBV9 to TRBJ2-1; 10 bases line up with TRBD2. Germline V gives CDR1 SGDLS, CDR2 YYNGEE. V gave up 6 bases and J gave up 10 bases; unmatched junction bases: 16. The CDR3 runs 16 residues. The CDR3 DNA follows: TGTGCCAGCACTCAGGGGGTAGCGGGGGGTGGTGGGGAGCAGTTCTTC. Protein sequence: CASTQGVAGGGGEQFF.

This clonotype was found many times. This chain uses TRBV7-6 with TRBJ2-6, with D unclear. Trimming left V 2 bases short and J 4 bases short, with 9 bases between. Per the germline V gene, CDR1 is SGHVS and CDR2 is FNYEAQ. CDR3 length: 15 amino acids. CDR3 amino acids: CASSLFESGANVLTF. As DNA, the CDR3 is TGTGCCAGCAGCTTATTTGAGTCCGGGGCCAACGTCCTGACTTTC.

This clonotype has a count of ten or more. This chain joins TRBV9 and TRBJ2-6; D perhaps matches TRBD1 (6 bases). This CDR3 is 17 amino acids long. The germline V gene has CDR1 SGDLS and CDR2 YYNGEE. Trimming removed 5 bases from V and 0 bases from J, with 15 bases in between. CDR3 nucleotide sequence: TGTGCCAGCAGTTATCCGGGACAACCCTCTGGGGCCAACGTCCTGACTTTC. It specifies CASSYPGQPSGANVLTF.

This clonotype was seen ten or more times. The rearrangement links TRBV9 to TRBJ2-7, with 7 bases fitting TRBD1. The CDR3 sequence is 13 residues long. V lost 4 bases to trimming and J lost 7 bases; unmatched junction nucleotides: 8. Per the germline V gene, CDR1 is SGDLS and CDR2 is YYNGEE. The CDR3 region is CASSPRQGREQYF. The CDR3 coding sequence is TGTGCCAGCAGCCCCAGACAGGGACGGGAGCAGTACTTC.

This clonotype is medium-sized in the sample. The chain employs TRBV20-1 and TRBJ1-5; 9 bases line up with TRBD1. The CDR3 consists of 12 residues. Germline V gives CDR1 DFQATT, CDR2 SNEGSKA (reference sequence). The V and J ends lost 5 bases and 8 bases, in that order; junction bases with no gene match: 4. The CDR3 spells CSAGQGNEPQHF. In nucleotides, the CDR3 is TGCAGTGCTGGACAGGGGAATGAGCCCCAGCATTTT.

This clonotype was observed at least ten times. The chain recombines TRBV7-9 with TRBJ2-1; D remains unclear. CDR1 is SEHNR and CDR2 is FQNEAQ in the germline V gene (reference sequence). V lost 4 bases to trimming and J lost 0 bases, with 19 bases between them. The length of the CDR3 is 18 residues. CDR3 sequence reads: CASSSSSHSRSSYNEQFF. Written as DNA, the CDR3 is TGTGCCAGCAGCTCCTCGTCGCACTCCCGGAGCTCCTACAATGAGCAGTTCTTC.

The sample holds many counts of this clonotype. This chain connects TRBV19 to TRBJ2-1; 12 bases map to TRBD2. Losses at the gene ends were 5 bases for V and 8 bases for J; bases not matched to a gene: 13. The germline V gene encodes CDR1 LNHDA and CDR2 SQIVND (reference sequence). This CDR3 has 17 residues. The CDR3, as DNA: TGTGCCAGTAGTCCTCGACTAGCGGGAGAGATTGCGGATGAGCAGTTCTTC. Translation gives CASSPRLAGEIADEQFF.